The next 30 T cell receptor beta chains were all read from a single sample in a study of T-cell reconstitution after alpha-beta-depleted transplantation in children. Researchers prepared the TCRbeta library using unique molecular identifiers, the study reports. TCRdb called the PCR reads again in MiXCR, with one record for every CDR3 protein. Among hundreds of thousands of distinct CDR3 sequences listed, around a sixth were seen once. The starting material was PBMCs from the stem cell graft donor, obtained from the stem cell graft. Every receptor here comes from a human donor who donated a stem cell graft to a child with acute myeloid leukemia.

V is TRBV28 and J is TRBJ1-5, with D unresolved. The CDR3 length is 16 residues. Trimming stripped 7 bases from V and 1 base from J, with 17 bases between. Germline V gives CDR1 MDHEN, CDR2 SYDVKM. CDR3: CASTWTEEVSNQPQHF. As DNA, the CDR3 is TGTGCCAGCACCTGGACGGAGGAGGTGAGCAATCAGCCCCAGCATTTT.

The chain uses TRBV30 and TRBJ2-6, with 9 bases lining up with TRBD1. V was pared by 6 bases and J by 4 bases, with 7 bases of the junction left unmatched. CDR3 size: 15 residues. Germline CDR1 and CDR2: GTSNPN and SVGIG (reference sequence). CDR3 bases: TGTGCCTGCCCGGGACAGGGATCCGGGGCCAACGTCCTGACTTTC. Its translation: CACPGQGSGANVLTF.

This clonotype has ten or more counts. The chain couples TRBV6-5 to TRBJ2-7, with D perhaps assigned TRBD1 or TRBD2 (7 bases each). Trimming took 2 bases from V and 0 from J, leaving 11 bases between them. The CDR3 runs 15 residues. CDR1 and CDR2 from the germline V gene are MNHEY and SVGAGI. CDR3 sequence: CASSYGRDSSYEQYF. Written as DNA, the CDR3 is TGTGCCAGCAGTTACGGGAGGGACAGCTCCTACGAGCAGTACTTC.

There are many counts of this clonotype. V is TRBV6-1 and J is TRBJ1-1, with 8 bases matching TRBD1. This CDR3 contains 14 residues. After removal of 6 bases from V and 5 bases from J, the junction contained 8 bases not matched to a gene. Germline CDR1 reads MNHNS; CDR2 reads SASEGT. The CDR3 sequence is CASRPGGEGTEAFF. The CDR3 nucleotides read TGTGCCAGCAGGCCAGGGGGCGAAGGAACTGAAGCTTTCTTT.

The table lists this clonotype with a few counts. The CDR3 DNA sequence: TGCGCCAGCAGCCCGGAACCACTAGCGGGGATACACTCGGAGACCCAGTACTTC. Encoded protein: CASSPEPLAGIHSETQYF. The chain carries TRBV5-1 and TRBJ2-5, with 10 bases lining up with TRBD2. The CDR3 runs 18 residues. J was trimmed by 5 bases and V by 4 bases; bases with no gene match: 17. CDR1 is SGHRS and CDR2 is YFSETQ in the germline V gene.

As regards this clonotype: This may be a read error: a much more frequent sequence differs by one nucleotide. This sequence joins TRBV27 and TRBJ2-1, with D possibly matching TRBD2 (6 bases). In germline, CDR1 is MNHEY, CDR2 SMNVEV (reference sequence). CDR3 length: 14 amino acids. The chain's CDR3 is CDSSAGTSMNEQFF. CDR3 DNA sequence: TGTGACAGCAGTGCCGGGACTTCTATGAATGAGCAGTTCTTC.

Of note for this clonotype: A junction boundary mismatches the germline segment, possibly from a read error. The chain joins TRBV10-3 to TRBJ2-2, with D possibly TRBD1 on 6 matching bases. This CDR3 has 17 amino acids. From germline, CDR1 is ENHRY and CDR2 SYGVKD. The CDR3 region is CASSESNRVSGTGELFF. For the CDR3, the DNA is TGTGCCAGCAGTGAGTCTAACAGGGTTTCAGGAACCGGGGAGCTGTTTTTT.

The chain joins TRBV12-3 or TRBV12-4 to TRBJ2-5; 10 bases are a match to TRBD2. V dropped 1 base and J dropped 5; count of bases not matched to a gene: 7. The length of the CDR3 is 16 residues. The CDR3 spells CASSLGSGGSRETQYF. CDR3 DNA sequence: TGTGCCAGCAGTTTAGGTAGCGGGGGGTCGAGGGAGACCCAGTACTTC.

Points on this clonotype: A much larger clone sits a single nucleotide away, making a read error possible. The chain combines TRBV29-1 with TRBJ2-1; no reliable D call. Germline CDR1 reads SQVTM; CDR2 reads ANQGSEA. The CDR3 is 11 residues long. CDR3 sequence (DNA): TGCGGCGGCTGGACCTACAATGAGCAGTTCTTC. Encoded protein: CGGWTYNEQFF.

This clonotype was counted ten times or more. This chain uses TRBV6-6 with TRBJ1-5, with no clear D. The germline CDR1 and CDR2 sequences are MNHNY and SVGAGI (reference sequence). This CDR3 spans 13 amino acids. Trimming stripped 5 bases from V and 9 bases from J, with 14 bases between. The CDR3 region has the DNA TGTGCCAGCAGTCTCCTATTGGGCGGGCCCCAGCATTTT. As protein: CASSLLLGGPQHF.

This clonotype has at least ten counts. The rearrangement uses TRBV7-2 and TRBJ2-7; maybe TRBD1 (6 bases). Between the trimmed V and J ends, which lost 6 bases and 0 bases, there was a span of 15 bases. CDR1 and CDR2 from the germline V gene are SGHTA and FQGNSA. The CDR3 covers 15 residues. CDR3 in amino acids: CASSPRGISSYEQYF. CDR3 coding DNA: TGTGCCAGCAGTCCGAGGGGGATCAGCTCCTACGAGCAGTACTTC.

A word on this clonotype: A read error may be the cause here, since a much bigger clone is one base away. This rearrangement joins TRBV20-1 to TRBJ2-5; D is ambiguous. Trimming shortened V by 0 bases and J by 1 base, and 9 bases separated the two germline ends. Germline CDR1 is DFQATT and CDR2 is SNEGSKA (reference sequence). CDR3 length: 14 amino acids. DNA of the CDR3: TGCAGTGCTAGAGATCTGAGCGTCCAAGAGACCCAGTACTTC. This codes for CSARDLSVQETQYF.

This clonotype has ten or more counts. For the CDR3, the DNA is TGTGCCAGCAGTTCGGGTGACAGGAGCTCCTACGAGCAGTACGTC. This translates into CASSSGDRSSYEQYV. This chain connects TRBV12-3 or TRBV12-4 to TRBJ2-7; D may be TRBD1 (6 bases). There are 15 residues in the CDR3. V gave up 4 bases and J gave up 0 bases, with 13 bases separating them.

The chain joins TRBV27 to TRBJ1-5; TRBD1 aligns across 9 bases. V lost 5 bases and J lost 9; bases outside the gene matches: 5. The germline gives CDR1 MNHEY, CDR2 SMNVEV (reference sequence). This CDR3 contains 13 residues. Written as DNA, the CDR3 is TGTGCCAGCAGTGGACAGGGGCGTGGGCCCCAGCATTTT. Residues: CASSGQGRGPQHF.

Many counts were recorded for this clonotype. The V and J genes are TRBV20-1 and TRBJ1-1; TRBD1 matches 7 bases. The CDR3 runs to 12 residues. Germline lookup yields CDR1 DFQATT and CDR2 SNEGSKA (reference sequence). J gave up 3 bases and V 6 bases, and 4 bases lay outside the gene matches. The CDR3 DNA reads as TGCAGTGCCGCAGGGGGGTACACTGAAGCTTTCTTT. Encoded protein: CSAAGGYTEAFF.

The V call is TRBV20-1, the J call TRBJ2-3; 14 positions match TRBD2. The V gene's germline CDR1 is DFQATT and CDR2 SNEGSKA (reference sequence). V trimming: 5 bases; J trimming: 3 bases; junction bases outside the gene matches: 4. The CDR3 extends over 15 amino acids. The CDR3 loop reads CSALRTSGGTDTQYF. CDR3 sequence (DNA): TGCAGTGCTCTCCGGACTAGCGGGGGGACAGATACGCAGTATTTT.

This clonotype was detected ten times or more. The chain links TRBV29-1 to TRBJ1-4; no clear D gene. Germline loops: CDR1 SQVTM, CDR2 ANQGSEA. There are 11 residues in the CDR3. Trimming removed 4 bases from V and 5 bases from J, with 5 bases in between. The DNA of the CDR3 is TGCAGCGTTGGGAGAAATGAAAAACTGTTTTTT. Encoded protein: CSVGRNEKLFF.

This clonotype was picked up many times. J is TRBJ1-1 and V is TRBV20-1; TRBD1 matches at 7 bases. Germline-derived CDR1 and CDR2 are DFQATT and SNEGSKA (reference sequence). This CDR3 is built from 14 residues. Trimming removed 6 bases from V and 5 bases from J; junction bases left unmatched: 12. CDR3 in amino acids: CSAKVTGVGTEAFF. The CDR3 nucleotides read TGCAGTGCCAAAGTAACAGGGGTTGGGACTGAAGCTTTCTTT.

This clonotype was found a few times. This chain joins TRBV7-9 and TRBJ2-2; tentative D call: TRBD1 (6 bases). The germline V gene encodes CDR1 SEHNR and CDR2 FQNEAQ (reference sequence). Trimming left V 1 base short and J 5 bases short, with 11 bases between. This CDR3 spans 15 amino acids. The CDR3 spells CASSLVGQSTGELFF. The CDR3 DNA sequence: TGTGCCAGCAGCTTAGTTGGACAGTCGACCGGGGAGCTGTTTTTT. The full variable domain, its missing parts supplied by reference TRBV7-9 and TRBJ2-2, is DTGVSQNPRHKITKRGQNVTFRCDPISEHNRLYWYRQTLGQGPEFLTYFQNEAQLEKSRLLSDRFSAERPKGSFSTLEIQRTEQGDSAMYLCASSLVGQSTGELFFGEGSRLTVL.

The chain has TRBV13 and TRBJ2-5; 8 bases map to TRBD2. The CDR3 is 14 residues long. Per the germline V gene, CDR1 is PRHDT and CDR2 is FYEKMQ (reference sequence). J gave up 3 bases and V 4 bases, and 4 bases lay outside the gene matches. CDR3 coding DNA: TGTGCCAGCAGCTCGGGACTAGTTAAAGAGACCCAGTACTTC. It is translated as CASSSGLVKETQYF.

This clonotype came up many times. The V gene is TRBV12-3 or TRBV12-4, the J gene TRBJ1-2; no clear D gene. Deletions cut 6 bases from V and 4 bases from J, with 12 bases between. The CDR3 length is 13 residues. CDR3 residues: CASSLVEFYGYTF. As DNA, the CDR3 is TGTGCCAGCAGCTTGGTCGAGTTCTATGGCTACACCTTC.

This clonotype was recorded many times. The J gene is TRBJ2-7, the V gene TRBV7-2; TRBD1 matches at 7 bases. The CDR3 runs 15 residues. Trimming removed 1 base from V and 3 bases from J; junction bases left unmatched: 6. Looked up from germline, CDR1 is SGHTA and CDR2 is FQGNSA. CDR3 sequence: CASSLDRGWGYEQYF. CDR3 coding DNA: TGTGCCAGCAGCTTAGACAGGGGATGGGGCTACGAGCAGTACTTC.

This clonotype was counted between two and nine times. The chain is built from TRBV12-3 or TRBV12-4 and TRBJ2-7; 13 nucleotides line up with TRBD2. V lost 5 bases to trimming and J lost 6 bases; unmatched junction nucleotides: 4. CDR3 length: 14 residues. CDR3 loop: CASSLGTSGAEQYF. In DNA, the CDR3 is TGTGCCAGCAGTCTCGGGACTAGCGGGGCCGAGCAGTACTTC.

There are many counts of this clonotype. The chain has TRBV29-1 and TRBJ1-2; D uncertain. Germline V CDR1 and CDR2: SQVTM, ANQGSEA. V lost 1 base to trimming and J lost 8 bases, with 11 bases between them. The CDR3 length is 12 residues. The CDR3 sequence: CSVEGTASGYTF. The CDR3 DNA is TGCAGCGTTGAAGGGACGGCCAGCGGCTACACCTTC.

This clonotype was seen only a few times. This chain links TRBV10-3 with TRBJ2-7; D is possibly TRBD1 (7 bases). The germline V and J ends were trimmed by 0 bases and 4 bases, with 16 bases remaining between them. This CDR3 is built from 16 residues. Per germline, CDR1 ENHRY and CDR2 SYGVKD. The CDR3 is CAISESQGGFGYEQYF. The CDR3 nucleotides are TGTGCCATCAGTGAGTCGCAGGGGGGCTTCGGGTACGAGCAGTACTTC.

This clonotype was detected ten times or more. This chain joins TRBV7-3 and TRBJ2-2; D remains unclear. Germline CDR1 SGHTA, CDR2 FQGTGA. The CDR3 totals 12 residues. V lost 5 bases, J lost 6 bases, and 7 bases lay in between. The CDR3 here is CASSPQSGELFF. In DNA, the CDR3 is TGTGCCAGCAGCCCACAGTCCGGGGAGCTGTTTTTT.

In its sample, this clonotype was seen a few times. The J gene is TRBJ2-3, the V gene TRBV7-6, with 12 bases identical to TRBD2. Germline values: CDR1 SGHVS, CDR2 FNYEAQ. J gave up 7 bases and V 5 bases, and 16 bases lay outside the gene matches. CDR3 size: 18 residues. CDR3 protein: CASSGGLLAGGPRNTQYF. CDR3 sequence (DNA): TGTGCCAGCAGCGGCGGCCTTCTAGCGGGGGGGCCTCGCAATACGCAGTATTTT.

This clonotype was found a few times. The chain couples TRBV20-1 to TRBJ1-2, with D unresolved. The CDR3 sequence is 12 residues long. V lost 6 bases and J lost 2, with 10 bases in between. Germline V gene data show CDR1 as DFQATT and CDR2 as SNEGSKA (reference sequence). CDR3 loop: CSASSENYGYTF. The CDR3 region has the DNA TGCAGTGCCAGCTCAGAGAACTATGGCTACACCTTC.

The V gene is TRBV7-2, the J gene TRBJ1-1; possibly TRBD1 for D (6 bases). The CDR3 has 15 residues. Trimming removed 6 bases from V and 1 base from J, with 15 bases in between. Germline CDR1 reads SGHTA; CDR2 reads FQGNSA. The CDR3 loop is CASSPTGTRNTEAFF. DNA of the CDR3: TGTGCCAGCAGTCCCACGGGGACACGGAACACTGAAGCTTTCTTT.

There are many counts of this clonotype. The chain combines TRBV7-2 with TRBJ2-3; 10 nucleotides match TRBD2. V gave up 4 bases and J gave up 1 base; unmatched junction bases: 5. The length of the CDR3 is 16 residues. Germline CDR1 is SGHTA and CDR2 is FQGNSA. CDR3 nucleotide sequence: TGTGCCAGCAGCTACAGCGGGGGGGCTGGCACAGATACGCAGTATTTT. Its translation: CASSYSGGAGTDTQYF. Drawing the rest from reference TRBV7-2 and TRBJ2-3, the complete variable domain is GAGVSQSPSNKVTEKGKDVELRCDPISGHTALYWYRQSLGQGLEFLIYFQGNSAPDKSGLPSDRFSAERTGGSVSTLTIQRTQQEDSAVYLCASSYSGGAGTDTQYFGPGTRLTVL.